This T cell receptor (beta chain) was retrieved from a study of a mutant IDH1 vaccine in newly diagnosed glioma. This CDR3 spans 15 amino acids. Germline assignment: CDR1 SGHRS and CDR2 YFSETQ. Trimming cost V 4 bases and J 7 bases, with 18 bases left between them. Generated by immunoSEQ multiplex PCR, the TCRdb table keeps only in-frame clones and is missing some. The table records about 67,000 clones, approximately 82% of them present only once. The count of this clone is one. As for time point: baseline, week 1 (first vaccination visit). The treatment denotes: pre-vaccination baseline after standard-of-care therapy.

This sequence originates from a woman aged 18-29 years with glioma. Some clones in this sample may be carry-over from other donors' samples. This chain links TRBV5-1 with TRBJ2-1, with D perhaps matching TRBD2 (6 bases). The source material was peripheral blood mononuclear cells (PBMCs), sampled from a glioma patient treated with radiotherapy, temozolomide or both. Here the CDR3 DNA reads TGCGCCAGCAGCCTCACTAGCCCCCTCGTGAATGAGCAGTTCTTC. Amino acid sequence: CASSLTSPLVNEQFF.